The 20 T cell receptor beta chains given below trace back to one sample, sequenced in a study of blood T cell repertoires in COVID-19. Clones were sequenced by immunoSEQ multiplex PCR, and TCRdb holds only the in-frame ones, with some missing. The sample carries nearly 70,000 clones, 87% recorded once. Sequences were obtained from peripheral blood. These receptors were obtained from a woman between 45 and 65 years old with COVID-19, enrolled during active disease.

This clone has a handful of counts. The rearrangement links TRBV6-1 to TRBJ2-2, with 7 bases that match TRBD2. The CDR3 covers 15 residues. Trimming cost V 2 bases and J 4 bases; bases outside gene matches: 4. Germline V gene sequence: CDR1 MNHNS, CDR2 SASEGT. CDR3 nucleotide sequence: TGTGCCAGCAGTGAACCGGGAGGCGTCACCGGGGAGCTGTTTTTT. Translated, it gives CASSEPGGVTGELFF.

The V gene is TRBV28, the J gene TRBJ1-2, with D possibly being TRBD1 (5 bases). Per the germline V gene, CDR1 is MDHEN and CDR2 is SYDVKM. The V end lost 7 bases, the J end lost 1 base, and 13 bases lay between the germline ends. This CDR3 contains 14 residues. The CDR3 nucleotides are TGTGCCAGCATCCCATTAGGGGTTAACTATGGCTACACCTTC. Protein sequence: CASIPLGVNYGYTF.

The table lists this clone with a count of one. The chain links TRBV10-3 to TRBJ2-1; TRBD2 aligns across 11 bases. CDR3 length equals 17 residues. J was trimmed by 8 bases and V by 0 bases; bases with no gene match: 9. The V gene's germline CDR1 is ENHRY and CDR2 SYGVKD. CDR3: CAISESFLAGGIHEQFF. The CDR3 DNA sequence: TGTGCCATCAGTGAGTCGTTTCTAGCGGGAGGTATCCATGAGCAGTTCTTC.

J is TRBJ1-4 and V is TRBV2; 9 bases match TRBD1. CDR1 and CDR2 (germline): SNHLY, FYNNEI. The CDR3 covers 14 residues. V shed 6 bases and J 7 bases; nucleotides not matched to a gene: 6. CDR3 nucleotide sequence: TGTGCCAGCAGGTTGGACAGGGGCGGTGAAAAACTGTTTTTT. Translation: CASRLDRGGEKLFF.

The chain recombines TRBV19 with TRBJ2-1; TRBD1 agrees at 8 bases. There are 15 residues in the CDR3. J lost 2 bases, V lost 6 bases, and 6 bases had no gene match. CDR1 is LNHDA and CDR2 is SQIVND in the germline V gene (reference sequence). Here the CDR3 reads CASSLLTGAYNEQFF. CDR3 bases: TGTGCCAGTAGCCTCCTGACAGGGGCCTACAATGAGCAGTTCTTC.

J is TRBJ2-1 and V is TRBV4-2; D not certain. Between the trimmed V and J ends, which lost 0 bases and 7 bases, there was a span of 10 bases. The CDR3 is 14 residues long. Germline V gene lookup returns CDR1 LGHNA and CDR2 YNFKEQ. CDR3 sequence: CASSQESSFNEQFF. CDR3 coding DNA: TGTGCCAGCAGCCAAGAGTCCAGTTTTAATGAGCAGTTCTTC.

This chain joins TRBV4-2 and TRBJ2-2; 8 bases line up with TRBD1. The germline CDR1 and CDR2 sequences are LGHNA and YNFKEQ. Trimming cost V 4 bases and J 5 bases; bases outside gene matches: 9. The CDR3 contains 16 residues. The CDR3 is CASSPIGQGWTGELFF. The CDR3 coding sequence is TGTGCCAGCAGCCCAATCGGACAGGGTTGGACCGGGGAGCTGTTTTTT.

The chain joins TRBV19 to TRBJ2-1, with TRBD2 matching over 11 bases. The V and J ends lost 4 bases and 6 bases, in that order; junction bases with no gene match: 8. The CDR3 has 16 residues. The germline CDR1 and CDR2 sequences are LNHDA and SQIVND (reference sequence). In nucleotides, the CDR3 is TGTGCCAGTAGTACGTCGACTAGCGGGATTTCCAATGAGCAGTTCTTC. Protein sequence: CASSTSTSGISNEQFF.

In this sample, this clone turned up once. This sequence joins TRBV6-2 or TRBV6-3 and TRBJ1-2; 10 bases are shared with TRBD1. V lost 4 bases and J lost 2; bases outside the gene matches: 4. This CDR3 has 15 residues. Germline V gives CDR1 MNHEY, CDR2 SVGEGT. The CDR3 nucleotides read TGTGCCAGCAGTTCGGCGGGACAGGGGAACTATGGCTACACCTTC. It specifies CASSSAGQGNYGYTF.

This chain uses TRBV19 with TRBJ1-4, with TRBD1 as a possible D gene (6 bases). Germline values: CDR1 LNHDA, CDR2 SQIVND (reference sequence). This CDR3 is built from 16 residues. Trimming shortened V by 5 bases and J by 0 bases, and 13 bases separated the two germline ends. This CDR3 is CASSAQGIATNEKLFF. The CDR3 nucleotides read TGTGCCAGTAGTGCCCAGGGGATTGCAACTAATGAAAAACTGTTTTTT.

The chain links TRBV19 to TRBJ1-4; no reliable D call. V was shortened by 8 bases and J by 0 bases, with 10 bases between the two germline ends. The CDR3 has 14 amino acids. Looked up from germline, CDR1 is LNHDA and CDR2 is SQIVND (reference sequence). As DNA, the CDR3 is TGTGCCAGTGCCGACACATCAACTAATGAAAAACTGTTTTTT. Encoded protein: CASADTSTNEKLFF.

The chain carries TRBV28 and TRBJ1-2; D uncertain. Trimming cost V 5 bases and J 4 bases, with 8 bases left between them. Germline V gene data show CDR1 as MDHEN and CDR2 as SYDVKM. The CDR3 extends over 12 amino acids. The CDR3 DNA follows: TGTGCCAGCAGTAGTTACATCTATGGCTACACCTTC. It is translated as CASSSYIYGYTF.

The V call is TRBV11-3, the J call TRBJ2-3; 10 bases match TRBD2. Unmatched junction bases numbered 9, after V lost 5 bases and J lost 7 bases. Per the germline V gene, CDR1 is SGHNT and CDR2 is YENEEA. The CDR3 spans 15 residues. The CDR3 region has the DNA TGTGCCAGCAGCCCCGGCGCAGCGGGAGGGAATACGCAGTATTTT. Amino acid sequence: CASSPGAAGGNTQYF.

The rearrangement joins TRBV21-1 to TRBJ2-1; the table's D call, TRBD1, has no DNA check behind it. TRBV21-1 is designated a pseudogene. The CDR3 has 14 amino acids. CDR3: CASSKRQVKNEQFF. The CDR3 region has the DNA TGTGCCAGCAGCAAAAGACAGGTTAAAAATGAGCAGTTCTTC.

This chain joins TRBV9 and TRBJ2-2; 8 bases align to TRBD1. The CDR3 totals 19 residues. Germline assignment: CDR1 SGDLS and CDR2 YYNGEE. The ends lost 0 bases at V and 5 bases at J; junction bases unmatched: 15. The CDR3 region is CASSVGFQVSGQGTGELFF. DNA of the CDR3: TGTGCCAGCAGCGTAGGGTTTCAAGTATCCGGACAGGGTACCGGGGAGCTGTTTTTT.

A few counts support this clone. Its ends do not fully match the called genes, so a read error is possible. The rearrangement joins TRBV5-1 to TRBJ2-1; 8 nucleotides agree with TRBD1. Per germline, CDR1 SGHRS and CDR2 YFSETQ. The CDR3 is 13 residues long. CDR3 protein: CASSLQGVHEQIF. The DNA of the CDR3 is TGCGCCAGCAGCTTACAGGGGGTCCATGAGCAGATCTTC.

The chain has TRBV7-3 and TRBJ2-2; TRBD1 aligns across 7 bases. The CDR3 length is 13 residues. The ends lost 6 bases at V and 4 bases at J; junction bases unmatched: 2. Germline CDR1 and CDR2: SGHTA and FQGTGA. The CDR3 DNA reads as TGTGCCAGCAGGTCAGGGGGCACCGGGGAGCTGTTTTTT. This gives the protein CASRSGGTGELFF.

This chain connects TRBV5-5 to TRBJ2-7; 7 bases agree with TRBD1. The ends lost 4 bases at V and 6 bases at J; junction bases unmatched: 13. There are 15 residues in the CDR3. The germline CDR1 and CDR2 sequences are SGHKS and YYEKEE (reference sequence). CDR3 amino acids: CASSPKGTVFSEQYF. The CDR3 DNA reads as TGTGCCAGCAGCCCGAAGGGGACAGTTTTTTCCGAGCAGTACTTC.

The V and J genes are TRBV28 and TRBJ2-7; 9 bases agree with TRBD1. Per the germline V gene, CDR1 is MDHEN and CDR2 is SYDVKM. The CDR3 is 16 residues long. With V trimmed by 5 bases and J by 0 bases, 8 bases remained unmatched. The CDR3 loop reads CASSPRTGAGSYEQYF. CDR3 coding DNA: TGTGCCAGCAGTCCGCGGACAGGGGCTGGCTCCTACGAGCAGTACTTC.

V is TRBV19 and J is TRBJ2-7; weak D call: TRBD2 (6 bases). The V gene's germline CDR1 is LNHDA and CDR2 SQIVND (reference sequence). The CDR3 is made up of 14 amino acids. The ends were cut back, 9 bases at V and 0 bases at J, with 15 bases in the middle. The CDR3 DNA reads TGTGCCAGCCCTCGGGACTCGAGCTCCTACGAGCAGTACTTC. Translation: CASPRDSSSYEQYF.